These 6 T cell receptor beta chains came from one sample sequenced in a study of shared clonotypes between healthy human individuals. Using immunoSEQ multiplex PCR, the repertoire was profiled, and TCRdb retains in-frame clones only, with some absent. The sample holds about 1.5 million clones; around 98% are singletons and the top ten take roughly 0.45%. Sequences were obtained from naive CD4+ T cells sorted from blood. The subset here: CD45RA+ positively selected. Every receptor here comes from a man younger than 45 in good health.

The CDR3 sequence is CASSGNPGWNTEAFF. CDR3 nucleotide sequence: TGTGCCAGCAGTGGAAATCCCGGGTGGAACACTGAAGCTTTCTTT. The J gene is TRBJ1-1, the V gene TRBV2; the D is unclear. Trimming shortened V by 4 bases and J by 1 base, and 13 bases separated the two germline ends. CDR1 is SNHLY, CDR2 FYNNEI, per germline. CDR3 length: 15 residues.

The DNA for the CDR3 is TGTGCCAGCAGTCTCCAAGAGACCCAGTACTTC. It encodes CASSLQETQYF. The chain combines TRBV6-1 with TRBJ2-5; D unclear. Between the trimmed V and J ends, which lost 5 bases and 1 base, there was a span of 2 bases. Germline V CDR1 and CDR2: MNHNS, SASEGT. The CDR3 totals 11 residues.

The table lists this clone with a count of one. The chain couples TRBV19 to TRBJ2-2, with TRBD2 matching 8 bases. The CDR3 runs 19 residues. Germline loops: CDR1 LNHDA, CDR2 SQIVND (reference sequence). V lost 0 bases to trimming and J lost 7 bases; unmatched junction nucleotides: 16. The CDR3 DNA reads as TGTGCCAGTAGTATAGAGACGCTAGCGGGTGTTCCCGGTATCGGGGAGCTGTTTTTT. This encodes CASSIETLAGVPGIGELFF.

This rearrangement joins TRBV5-4 to TRBJ2-5, with TRBD2 matching over 10 bases. The V segment lost 4 bases and the J segment 4 bases; nucleotides outside the gene matches: 7. The CDR3 has 15 amino acids. Germline CDR1 SGHNT, CDR2 YYREEE (reference sequence). This CDR3 reads CASSEEVAGGETQYF. CDR3 in DNA: TGTGCCAGCAGCGAGGAGGTAGCGGGAGGAGAGACCCAGTACTTC.

The rearrangement links TRBV5-1 to TRBJ1-4; 9 bases map to TRBD1. Germline CDR1 is SGHRS and CDR2 is YFSETQ. V gave up 3 bases and J gave up 6 bases; unmatched junction bases: 3. The CDR3 sequence is 14 residues long. The CDR3 sequence: CASSSTGGHEKLFF. CDR3 DNA: TGCGCCAGCAGCTCGACAGGGGGTCATGAAAAACTGTTTTTT.

The chain couples TRBV6-1 to TRBJ2-2; D is ambiguous. The CDR3 consists of 15 residues. Trimming removed 2 bases at V and 1 base at J, with 8 bases between. CDR1 is MNHNS, CDR2 SASEGT, per germline. The CDR3 loop is CASSEFLRNTGELFF. Here the CDR3 DNA reads TGTGCCAGCAGTGAATTTCTCAGGAACACCGGGGAGCTGTTTTTT.